The clone carrying this TCR beta chain was seen many times. No antigen is known for it. Unique molecular identifiers were incorporated into the prepared TCRbeta library. One entry per CDR3 protein results from TCRdb running MiXCR on the PCR reads. The table lists 40,000 to 60,000 distinct CDR3 sequences, 9.2% of them singletons. The sample originates from a study of T-cell reconstitution after alpha-beta-depleted transplantation in children. Findings and limits, study-wide: Two months or so post-transplant, alpha-beta T cells reportedly derived from several hundred expanded graft clones.

The source was PBMCs, mostly from graft donor cells, collected 60 days after TCRalphabeta/CD19-depleted stem cell transplant. The TCR comes from a male patient between 2 and 10 years old who had a stem cell transplant for chronic granulomatous disease, so the T cells may come from the graft donor.

The CDR3 DNA is TGCGCCAGCAGCTTGACGACGAACTATGGCTACACCTTC. This translates into CASSLTTNYGYTF. V usage is TRBV5-1 and J usage is TRBJ1-2; D gene uncertain. V lost 1 base and J lost 2, with 6 bases in between. The CDR3 loop spans 13 amino acids. The germline V gene has CDR1 SGHRS and CDR2 YFSETQ.